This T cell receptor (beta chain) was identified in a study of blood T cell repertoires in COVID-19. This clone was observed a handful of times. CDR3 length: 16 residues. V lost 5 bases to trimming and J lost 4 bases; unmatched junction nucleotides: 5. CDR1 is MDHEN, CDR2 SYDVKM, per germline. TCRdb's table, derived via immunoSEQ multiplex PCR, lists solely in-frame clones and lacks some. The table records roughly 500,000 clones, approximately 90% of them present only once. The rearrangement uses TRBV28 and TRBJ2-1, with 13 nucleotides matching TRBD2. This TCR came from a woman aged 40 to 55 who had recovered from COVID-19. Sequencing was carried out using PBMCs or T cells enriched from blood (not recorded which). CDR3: CASSPPGLAGYNEQFF. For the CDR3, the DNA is TGTGCCAGCAGTCCGCCGGGACTAGCGGGGTACAATGAGCAGTTCTTC.